This note documents a single TCR beta chain sequence. Sequenced by immunoSEQ multiplex PCR; TCRdb stores in-frame clones only, minus some. The table shows tens of thousands of clones, with 80% to 95% occurring only once. Germline CDR1 reads MRHNA; CDR2 reads SNTAGT. With 3 bases removed from V and 8 bases from J, the gap between germline ends came to 10 bases. This CDR3 region has 13 residues. This entry belongs to a study of OX40 agonist ivuxolimab in advanced cancers. The chain is built from TRBV6-4 and TRBJ2-2; TRBD2 is a possible D gene (5 bases). The input for sequencing was CD4+ or CD8+ T cells sorted from blood, taken in a trial of the OX40 agonist ivuxolimab. The sequence came from an adult with an advanced solid tumor such as melanoma, head and neck, liver or kidney cancer. CDR3 sequence: CASSEQPGGELFF. CDR3 sequence (DNA): TGTGCCAGCAGTGAACAACCGGGAGGGGAGCTGTTTTTT.